The 22 T cell receptor beta chains below come from one sample, sequenced in a study of cytomegalovirus exposure and HLA in healthy donors. The study ran its PCR with 60 Vbeta and 13 Jbeta primers. Produced via immunoSEQ multiplex PCR; TCRdb's table is partial and in-frame only. The data hold about 120,000 clones, with roughly 80% observed a single time. Material for sequencing was PBMCs. The source is a man in his fifties or sixties in good health and CMV-seropositive.

The V gene is TRBV7-2, the J gene TRBJ2-1; a possible D gene is TRBD2 (6 bases). The CDR3 is 16 amino acids. Trimming pared 1 base from V and 6 bases from J, leaving 16 bases between. The germline V gene has CDR1 SGHTA and CDR2 FQGNSA. CDR3 in DNA: TGTGCCAGCAGCTTAGACTGGGGCAGGCGGGGCAATGAGCAGTTCTTC. Its protein is CASSLDWGRRGNEQFF.

The chain couples TRBV7-2 to TRBJ2-7; 13 bases map to TRBD2. Germline V gives CDR1 SGHTA, CDR2 FQGNSA. V shed 5 bases, J shed 6 bases, and the junction held 7 bases outside the gene matches. This CDR3 has 15 residues. CDR3 sequence: CASSPGLAGVTEQYF. CDR3 sequence (DNA): TGTGCCAGCAGCCCAGGACTAGCGGGAGTAACCGAGCAGTACTTC.

This sequence joins TRBV19 and TRBJ1-2; D remains unclear. Germline V gene data show CDR1 as LNHDA and CDR2 as SQIVND (reference sequence). The CDR3 loop spans 12 amino acids. V lost 3 bases and J lost 2, with 4 bases in between. Here the CDR3 DNA reads TGTGCCAGTAGTATGGCAAACTATGGCTACACCTTC. Protein product: CASSMANYGYTF. Together with reference TRBV19 and TRBJ1-2, the CDR3 gives the full variable domain: DGGITQSPKYLFRKEGQNVTLSCEQNLNHDAMYWYRQDPGQGLRLIYYSQIVNDFQKGDIAEGYSVSREKKESFPLTVTSAQKNPTAFYLCASSMANYGYTFGSGTRLTVV.

This clone was observed once. This chain connects TRBV18 to TRBJ2-3; D uncertain. V lost 0 bases and J lost 2, with 9 bases in between. CDR3 length equals 15 residues. From germline, CDR1 is KGHSH and CDR2 LQKENI. CDR3 bases: TGTGCCAGCTCACCACCTACCAGGTCCACAGATACGCAGTATTTT. Translated, it gives CASSPPTRSTDTQYF.

The chain combines TRBV4-2 with TRBJ2-1, with 9 bases that match TRBD2. This CDR3 is 18 amino acids long. Per germline, CDR1 LGHNA and CDR2 YNFKEQ. V lost 1 base to trimming and J lost 5 bases; unmatched junction nucleotides: 12. The CDR3 coding sequence is TGTGCCAGCAGCCAAGTGGGTTTAGCGGGAGCACCTAACAATGAGCAGTTCTTC. This gives the protein CASSQVGLAGAPNNEQFF.

V usage is TRBV28 and J usage is TRBJ1-2; TRBD1 might be the D (5 bases). Trimming pared 2 bases from V and 3 bases from J, leaving 10 bases between. This CDR3 contains 14 residues. Looked up from germline, CDR1 is MDHEN and CDR2 is SYDVKM. The CDR3 DNA is TGTGCCAGCAGTTTAAGAACAGGTTACTATGGCTACACCTTC. Translated, it gives CASSLRTGYYGYTF.

This clone was found a few times. The chain links TRBV29-1 to TRBJ2-1; D perhaps matches TRBD1 (6 bases). The CDR3 contains 13 residues. CDR1 SQVTM and CDR2 ANQGSEA come from the germline V gene. V lost 6 bases and J lost 9, with 18 bases in between. The CDR3 reads CSVANRVVSEQFF. In nucleotides, the CDR3 is TGCAGCGTCGCAAACAGGGTGGTCAGTGAGCAGTTCTTC.

This clone was seen only once. One end of the junction varies from germline; a read error may be responsible. V usage is TRBV7-9 and J usage is TRBJ2-3, with D perhaps assigned TRBD1 or TRBD2 (9 bases each). The CDR3 runs to 15 residues. In germline, CDR1 is SEHNR, CDR2 FQNEAQ (reference sequence). The CDR3 nucleotides are TGTGCCAGCAGCCTAGCGGGACAGGGTTCAGATACGCAGTATTTT. Its translation: CASSLAGQGSDTQYF.

The chain couples TRBV5-1 to TRBJ2-5; 8 bases agree with TRBD1. The CDR3 loop spans 14 amino acids. From germline, CDR1 is SGHRS and CDR2 YFSETQ. After removal of 5 bases from V and 5 bases from J, the junction contained 8 bases not matched to a gene. In nucleotides, the CDR3 is TGCGCCAGCAGGGGGACAGGAATACTGGAGACCCAGTACTTC. It yields the protein CASRGTGILETQYF.

The V gene is TRBV4-1, the J gene TRBJ1-4, with TRBD1 as a possible D gene (5 bases). The CDR3 contains 15 residues. CDR1 is MGHRA, CDR2 YSYEKL, per germline. Trimming removed 1 base at V and 7 bases at J, with 13 bases between. The CDR3 loop is CASSQGGSGGEKLFF. CDR3 DNA sequence: TGCGCCAGCAGCCAAGGGGGGTCGGGGGGTGAAAAACTGTTTTTT.

CDR3 loop: CASRDRESSYEQYF. As DNA, the CDR3 is TGTGCCAGCAGGGACAGGGAAAGCTCCTACGAGCAGTACTTC. V usage is TRBV2 and J usage is TRBJ2-7; 8 bases map to TRBD1. This CDR3 has 14 amino acids. V trimming: 6 bases; J trimming: 0 bases; junction bases outside the gene matches: 4. Germline V CDR1 and CDR2: SNHLY, FYNNEI.

The gene calls are TRBV28 and TRBJ1-1; D is unclear. Trimming cost V 2 bases and J 0 bases, with 10 bases left between them. The CDR3 has 15 amino acids. Germline assignment: CDR1 MDHEN and CDR2 SYDVKM. In nucleotides, the CDR3 is TGTGCCAGCAGTTTAGTCTCTCCCCTGAACACTGAAGCTTTCTTT. It codes for CASSLVSPLNTEAFF.

This rearrangement joins TRBV29-1 to TRBJ2-7; 11 nucleotides match TRBD1. CDR1 and CDR2 from the germline V gene are SQVTM and ANQGSEA. The CDR3 runs 15 residues. Trimming at V came to 3 bases and at J to 3 bases, leaving 7 bases not matched to a gene. The CDR3 region has the DNA TGCAGCGTTGATTTCAGGGGACAGGGGGACTACGAGCAGTACTTC. Protein product: CSVDFRGQGDYEQYF.

The chain links TRBV5-5 to TRBJ1-4; D is unresolved. The CDR3 covers 15 residues. The V gene's germline CDR1 is SGHKS and CDR2 YYEKEE (reference sequence). With 4 bases removed from V and 3 bases from J, the gap between germline ends came to 13 bases. CDR3 nucleotides: TGTGCCAGCAGCCTGATGGGAGCCCCTAATGAAAAACTGTTTTTT. Amino acids: CASSLMGAPNEKLFF.

The chain combines TRBV18 with TRBJ1-5; D unclear. The CDR3 is 14 residues long. V was pared by 3 bases and J by 4 bases, with 10 bases between. The germline gives CDR1 KGHSH, CDR2 LQKENI. The CDR3, as DNA: TGTGCCAGCTCACCGGGCCTCCAAAATCAGCCCCAGCATTTT. It codes for CASSPGLQNQPQHF.

The chain joins TRBV10-2 to TRBJ1-6; no firm D call. Germline V gene sequence: CDR1 WSHSY, CDR2 SAAADI. The CDR3 covers 13 residues. V was shortened by 8 bases and J by 7 bases, with 12 bases between the two germline ends. The CDR3 protein is CASRVGSNSPLHF. The CDR3 nucleotides read TGCGCCAGCCGGGTCGGGTCAAATTCACCCCTCCACTTT.

The chain uses TRBV6-1 and TRBJ1-2; D gene unclear. Between the trimmed V and J ends, which lost 8 bases and 2 bases, there was a span of 15 bases. CDR1 and CDR2 from the germline V gene are MNHNS and SASEGT. CDR3 size: 14 residues. In DNA, the CDR3 is TGTGCCAGCCTCCGGAGCGTCCGGAACTATGGCTACACCTTC. This codes for CASLRSVRNYGYTF.

V gene TRBV11-3 combines with J gene TRBJ2-6; 8 bases are a match to TRBD1. This CDR3 spans 17 amino acids. The V segment lost 4 bases and the J segment 1 base; nucleotides outside the gene matches: 6. Germline CDR1 and CDR2: SGHNT and YENEEA. The CDR3 is CASSSGGAGSGANVLTF. The CDR3 DNA reads as TGTGCCAGCAGCTCAGGGGGCGCCGGATCTGGGGCCAACGTCCTGACTTTC.

The rearrangement joins TRBV30 to TRBJ2-7, with 10 bases fitting TRBD1. The CDR3 is made up of 13 amino acids. The germline V gene has CDR1 GTSNPN and CDR2 SVGIG (reference sequence). Unmatched junction bases numbered 7, after V lost 5 bases and J lost 6 bases. The CDR3 DNA reads as TGTGCCTGGGCCGGGGACAGGGGATTCGAGCAGTACTTC. Amino acids: CAWAGDRGFEQYF.

The rearrangement uses TRBV28 and TRBJ2-1, with 9 bases lining up with TRBD2. The CDR3 sequence is 17 residues long. The germline gives CDR1 MDHEN, CDR2 SYDVKM. With V trimmed by 1 base and J by 10 bases, 14 bases remained unmatched. CDR3 sequence: CASSLFGIAGVGGEQFF. The CDR3 DNA sequence: TGTGCCAGCAGTTTATTTGGAATAGCGGGAGTTGGGGGCGAGCAGTTCTTC.

The rearrangement joins TRBV5-6 to TRBJ1-1; TRBD1 matches at 7 bases. Germline values: CDR1 SGHDT, CDR2 YYEEEE. V gave up 3 bases and J gave up 7 bases; unmatched junction bases: 12. The CDR3 totals 15 residues. CDR3 in amino acids: CASSSTGTGTGEAFF. Written as DNA, the CDR3 is TGTGCCAGCAGCTCGACAGGGACGGGGACCGGTGAAGCTTTCTTT.

This clone was counted between two and nine times. The rearrangement links TRBV6-1 to TRBJ2-4, with a possible D match to TRBD2 (5 bases). Germline V gene data show CDR1 as MNHNS and CDR2 as SASEGT. The CDR3 length is 14 residues. Between the trimmed V and J ends, which lost 8 bases and 1 base, there was a span of 12 bases. CDR3 coding DNA: TGTGCCAGCCAGAGGGCTGCTGCCAAAAACATTCAGTACTTC. Its protein is CASQRAAAKNIQYF.